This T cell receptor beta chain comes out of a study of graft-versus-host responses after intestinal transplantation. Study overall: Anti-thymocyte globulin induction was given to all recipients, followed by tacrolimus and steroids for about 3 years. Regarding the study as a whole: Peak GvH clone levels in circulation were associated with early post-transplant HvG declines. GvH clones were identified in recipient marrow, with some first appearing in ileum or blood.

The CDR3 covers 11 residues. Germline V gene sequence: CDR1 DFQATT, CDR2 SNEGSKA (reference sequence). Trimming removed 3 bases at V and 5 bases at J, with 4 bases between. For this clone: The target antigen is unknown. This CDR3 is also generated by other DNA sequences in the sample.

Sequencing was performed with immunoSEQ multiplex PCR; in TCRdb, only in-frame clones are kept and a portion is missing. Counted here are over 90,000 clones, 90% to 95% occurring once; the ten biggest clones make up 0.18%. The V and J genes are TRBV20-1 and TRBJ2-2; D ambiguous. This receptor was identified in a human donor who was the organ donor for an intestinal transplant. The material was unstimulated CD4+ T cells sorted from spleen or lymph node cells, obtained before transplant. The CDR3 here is CSASRTGELFF. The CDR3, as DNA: TGCAGTGCTAGCAGAACCGGGGAGCTGTTTTTT.